The entry below describes one T cell receptor beta chain. Its antigen is still unknown. This entry belongs to a study of cytomegalovirus exposure and HLA in healthy donors. Study conclusions and caveats: Owing to their indistinguishability, certain V segments, notably TRBV6-2 and TRBV6-3, were excluded. Most subjects' HLA-A and HLA-B alleles were reportedly predicted from TCR beta sequences.

There are 14 residues in the CDR3. CDR1 is LNHDA and CDR2 is SQIVND in the germline V gene (reference sequence). V lost 3 bases and J lost 4, with 12 bases in between. The PCR contained 60 Vbeta and 13 Jbeta primers. Assay used: immunoSEQ multiplex PCR; TCRdb lists only in-frame clones, some missing. The repertoire holds 95,000 to 100,000 clones, with around 80% as singletons. J is TRBJ1-1 and V is TRBV19; no clear D. Sequenced input: PBMCs. The clonotype was recovered from a woman aged 55-69 years in good health and CMV-seronegative. As DNA, the CDR3 is TGTGCCAGTAGTATGAAGGGTAGCGTCACTGAAGCTTTCTTT. Translating it yields CASSMKGSVTEAFF.